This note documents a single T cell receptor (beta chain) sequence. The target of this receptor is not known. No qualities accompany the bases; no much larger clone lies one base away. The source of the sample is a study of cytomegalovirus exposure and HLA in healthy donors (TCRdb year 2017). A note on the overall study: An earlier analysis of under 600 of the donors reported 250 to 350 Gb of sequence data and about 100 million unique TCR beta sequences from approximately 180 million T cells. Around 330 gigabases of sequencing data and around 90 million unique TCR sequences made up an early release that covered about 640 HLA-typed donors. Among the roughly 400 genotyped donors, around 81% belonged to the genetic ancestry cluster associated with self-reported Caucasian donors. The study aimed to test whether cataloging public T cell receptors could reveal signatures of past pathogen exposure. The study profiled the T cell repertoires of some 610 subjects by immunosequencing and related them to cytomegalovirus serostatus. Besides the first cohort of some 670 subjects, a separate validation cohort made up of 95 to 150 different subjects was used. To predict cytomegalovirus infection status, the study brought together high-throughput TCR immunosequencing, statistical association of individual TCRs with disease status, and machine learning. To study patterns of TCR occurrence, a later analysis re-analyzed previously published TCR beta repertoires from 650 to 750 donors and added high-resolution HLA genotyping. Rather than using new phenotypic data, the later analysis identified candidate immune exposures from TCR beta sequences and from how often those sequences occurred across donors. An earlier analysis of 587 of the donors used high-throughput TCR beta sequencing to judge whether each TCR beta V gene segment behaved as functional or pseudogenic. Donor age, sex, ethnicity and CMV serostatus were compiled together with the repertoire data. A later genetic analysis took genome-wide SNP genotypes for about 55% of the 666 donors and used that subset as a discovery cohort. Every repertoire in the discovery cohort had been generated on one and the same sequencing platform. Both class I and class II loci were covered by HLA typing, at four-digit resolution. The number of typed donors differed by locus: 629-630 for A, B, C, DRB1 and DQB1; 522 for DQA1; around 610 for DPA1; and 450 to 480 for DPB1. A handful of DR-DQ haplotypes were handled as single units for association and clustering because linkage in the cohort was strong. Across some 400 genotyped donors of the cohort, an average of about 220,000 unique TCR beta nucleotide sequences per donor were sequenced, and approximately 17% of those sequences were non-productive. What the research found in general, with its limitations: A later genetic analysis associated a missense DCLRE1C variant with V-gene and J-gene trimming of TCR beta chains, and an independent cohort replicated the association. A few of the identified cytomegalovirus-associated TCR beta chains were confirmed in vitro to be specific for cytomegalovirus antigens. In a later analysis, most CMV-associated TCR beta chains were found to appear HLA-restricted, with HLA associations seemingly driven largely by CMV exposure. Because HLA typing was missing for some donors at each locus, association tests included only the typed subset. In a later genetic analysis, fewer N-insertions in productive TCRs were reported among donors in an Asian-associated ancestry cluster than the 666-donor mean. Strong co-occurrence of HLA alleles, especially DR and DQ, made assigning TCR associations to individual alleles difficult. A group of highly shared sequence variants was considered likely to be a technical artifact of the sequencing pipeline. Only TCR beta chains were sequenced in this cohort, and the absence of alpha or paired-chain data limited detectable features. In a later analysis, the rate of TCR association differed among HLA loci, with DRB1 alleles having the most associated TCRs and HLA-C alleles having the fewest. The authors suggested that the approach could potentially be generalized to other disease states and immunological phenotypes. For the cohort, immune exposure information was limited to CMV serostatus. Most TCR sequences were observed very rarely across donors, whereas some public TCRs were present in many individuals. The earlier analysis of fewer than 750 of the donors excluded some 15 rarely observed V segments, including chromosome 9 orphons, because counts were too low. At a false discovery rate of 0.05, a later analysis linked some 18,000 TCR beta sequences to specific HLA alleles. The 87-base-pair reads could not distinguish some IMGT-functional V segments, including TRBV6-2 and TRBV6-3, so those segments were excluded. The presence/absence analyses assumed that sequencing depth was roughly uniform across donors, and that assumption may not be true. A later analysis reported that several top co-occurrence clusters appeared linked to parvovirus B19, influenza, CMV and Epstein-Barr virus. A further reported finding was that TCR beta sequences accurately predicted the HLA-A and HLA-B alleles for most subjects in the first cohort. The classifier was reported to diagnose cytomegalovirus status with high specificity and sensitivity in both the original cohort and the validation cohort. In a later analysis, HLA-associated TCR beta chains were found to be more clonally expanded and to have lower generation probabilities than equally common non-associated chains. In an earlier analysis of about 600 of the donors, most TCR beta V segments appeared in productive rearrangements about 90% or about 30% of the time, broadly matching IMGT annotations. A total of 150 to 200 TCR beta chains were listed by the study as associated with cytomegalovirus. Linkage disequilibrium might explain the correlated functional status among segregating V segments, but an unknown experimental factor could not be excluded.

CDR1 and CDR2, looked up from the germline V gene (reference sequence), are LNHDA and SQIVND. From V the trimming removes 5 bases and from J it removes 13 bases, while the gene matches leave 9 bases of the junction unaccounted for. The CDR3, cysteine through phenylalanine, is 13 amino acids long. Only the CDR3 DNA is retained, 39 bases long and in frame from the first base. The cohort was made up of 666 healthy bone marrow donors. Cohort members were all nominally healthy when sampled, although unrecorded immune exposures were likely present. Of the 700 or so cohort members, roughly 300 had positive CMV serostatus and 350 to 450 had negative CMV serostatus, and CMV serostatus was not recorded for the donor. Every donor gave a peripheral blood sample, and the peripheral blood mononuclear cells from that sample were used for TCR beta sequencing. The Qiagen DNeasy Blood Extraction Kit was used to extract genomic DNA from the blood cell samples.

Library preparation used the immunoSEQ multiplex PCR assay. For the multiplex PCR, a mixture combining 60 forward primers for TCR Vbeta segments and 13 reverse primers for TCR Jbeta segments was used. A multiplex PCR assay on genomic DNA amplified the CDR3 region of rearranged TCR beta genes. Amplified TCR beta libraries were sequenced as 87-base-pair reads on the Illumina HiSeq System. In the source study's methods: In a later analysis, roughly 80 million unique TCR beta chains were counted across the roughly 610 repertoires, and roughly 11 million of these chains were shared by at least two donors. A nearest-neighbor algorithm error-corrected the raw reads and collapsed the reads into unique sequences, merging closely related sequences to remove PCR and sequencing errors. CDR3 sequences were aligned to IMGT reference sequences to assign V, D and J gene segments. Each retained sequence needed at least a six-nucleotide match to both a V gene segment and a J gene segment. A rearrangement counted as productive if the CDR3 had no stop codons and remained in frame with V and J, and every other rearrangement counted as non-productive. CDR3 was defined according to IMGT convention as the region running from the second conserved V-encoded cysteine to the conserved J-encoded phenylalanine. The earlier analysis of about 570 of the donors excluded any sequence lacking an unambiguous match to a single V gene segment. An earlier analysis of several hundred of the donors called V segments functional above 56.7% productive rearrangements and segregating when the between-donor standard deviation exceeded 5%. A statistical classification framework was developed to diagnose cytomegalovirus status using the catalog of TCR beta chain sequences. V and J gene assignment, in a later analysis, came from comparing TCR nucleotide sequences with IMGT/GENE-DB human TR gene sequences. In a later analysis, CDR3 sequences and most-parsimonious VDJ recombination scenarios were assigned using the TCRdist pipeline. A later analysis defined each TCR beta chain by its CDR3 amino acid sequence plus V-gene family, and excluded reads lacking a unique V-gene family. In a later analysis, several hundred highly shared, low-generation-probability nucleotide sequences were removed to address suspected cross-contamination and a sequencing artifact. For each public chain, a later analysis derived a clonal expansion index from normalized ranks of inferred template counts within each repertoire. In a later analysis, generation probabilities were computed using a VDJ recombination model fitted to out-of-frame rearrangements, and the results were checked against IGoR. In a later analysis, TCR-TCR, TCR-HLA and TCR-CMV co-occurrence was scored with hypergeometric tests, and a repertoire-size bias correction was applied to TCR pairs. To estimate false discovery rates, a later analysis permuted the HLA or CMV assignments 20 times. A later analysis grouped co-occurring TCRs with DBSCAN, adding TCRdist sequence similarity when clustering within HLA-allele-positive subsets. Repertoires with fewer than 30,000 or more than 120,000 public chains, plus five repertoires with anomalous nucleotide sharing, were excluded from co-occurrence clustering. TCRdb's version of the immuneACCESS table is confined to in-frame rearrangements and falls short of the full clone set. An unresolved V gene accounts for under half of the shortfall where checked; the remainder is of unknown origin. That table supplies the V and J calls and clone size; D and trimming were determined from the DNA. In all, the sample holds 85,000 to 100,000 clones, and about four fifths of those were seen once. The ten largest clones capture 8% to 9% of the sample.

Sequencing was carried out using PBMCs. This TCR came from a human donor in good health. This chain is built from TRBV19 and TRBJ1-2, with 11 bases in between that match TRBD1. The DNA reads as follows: TGTGCCAGTAGTCCTCGGACAGGGGGCCCCCTCACCTTC. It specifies CASSPRTGGPLTF.